Each of the 13 T cell receptor beta chains below was sequenced from the same sample in a study of cytomegalovirus exposure and HLA in healthy donors. PCR involved 60 Vbeta and 13 Jbeta primers. This table comes from immunoSEQ multiplex PCR, and its TCRdb copy is limited to in-frame clones, with some not included. The profile covers about 190,000 clones, with almost 75% appearing a single time and around 3.2% taken by the ten largest. The sample comprised PBMCs. The source of these receptors is a young woman in good health and CMV-seropositive.

The chain recombines TRBV7-9 with TRBJ2-1, with 13 positions matching TRBD2. The ends lost 5 bases at V and 9 bases at J; junction bases unmatched: 10. Per germline, CDR1 SEHNR and CDR2 FQNEAQ (reference sequence). The CDR3 consists of 16 residues. CDR3 in DNA: TGTGCCAGCAGCCCAAGACTAGCGGGAGGCTTCAGTGAGCAGTTCTTC. It specifies CASSPRLAGGFSEQFF.

The V gene is TRBV6-5, the J gene TRBJ2-7; possibly TRBD2 for D (6 bases). The germline V gene encodes CDR1 MNHEY and CDR2 SVGAGI. This CDR3 has 15 residues. V lost 5 bases, J lost 3 bases, and 17 bases lay in between. The CDR3 bases are TGTGCCAGCAGTGCCTCCTTGGGACTGTTCTACGAGCAGTACTTC. Translation: CASSASLGLFYEQYF.

The V gene is TRBV11-1, the J gene TRBJ2-2; 10 nucleotides align to TRBD2. CDR3 length: 18 amino acids. Losses at the gene ends were 0 bases for V and 3 bases for J; bases not matched to a gene: 7. Germline CDR1 and CDR2: SGHAT and FQDESV (reference sequence). The CDR3, as DNA: TGTGCCAGCAGCTTAGCGGGAGCGGGAGGGCCGGACACCGGGGAGCTGTTTTTT. Residues: CASSLAGAGGPDTGELFF.

This clone has just one count. Written as DNA, the CDR3 is TGCGCCAGCAGCCATGCCGGGACAGGGGGTGAGCAGTACTTC. This codes for CASSHAGTGGEQYF. This chain joins TRBV4-1 and TRBJ2-7; TRBD1 agrees at 11 bases. The junction had 5 bases not matched to a gene; V was cut back by 3 bases and J by 7 bases. Germline V lookup: CDR1 MGHRA, CDR2 YSYEKL. This CDR3 has 14 residues.

V and J are TRBV6-5 and TRBJ1-2, with D possibly matching TRBD1 (5 bases). The length of the CDR3 is 13 residues. Trimming left V 7 bases short and J 5 bases short, with 14 bases between. Germline V gene lookup returns CDR1 MNHEY and CDR2 SVGAGI. Here the CDR3 DNA reads TGTGCCAGCATGGGGGGAGGGTTGTATGGCTACACCTTC. Its translation: CASMGGGLYGYTF.

The rearrangement uses TRBV29-1 and TRBJ1-1; 7 positions agree with TRBD1. V was pared by 5 bases and J by 1 base, with 10 bases of the junction left unmatched. The CDR3 covers 15 residues. Germline V gene sequence: CDR1 SQVTM, CDR2 ANQGSEA. CDR3 in amino acids: CSVSTPGQPNTEAFF. CDR3 DNA sequence: TGCAGCGTTTCAACCCCGGGACAGCCGAACACTGAAGCTTTCTTT.

J is TRBJ2-1 and V is TRBV4-1, with 10 bases identical to TRBD2. V lost 1 base and J lost 8; bases outside the gene matches: 8. The CDR3 spans 16 residues. Looked up from germline, CDR1 is MGHRA and CDR2 is YSYEKL. The DNA of the CDR3 is TGCGCCAGCAGCCAAGTAGCTAGCGGGAGTCTTCATGAGCAGTTCTTC. Translating gives CASSQVASGSLHEQFF.

V usage is TRBV19 and J usage is TRBJ1-2; tentatively, D is TRBD1 (6 bases). Looked up from germline, CDR1 is LNHDA and CDR2 is SQIVND (reference sequence). There are 13 residues in the CDR3. V lost 7 bases and J 8 bases, leaving 17 bases between the germline ends. CDR3 residues: CASKEVLGAGYTF. The CDR3 nucleotides read TGTGCCAGTAAGGAGGTGTTGGGGGCCGGCTACACCTTC.

This chain connects TRBV14 to TRBJ2-1, with D possibly TRBD2 on 5 matching bases. The germline V gene has CDR1 SGHDN and CDR2 FVKESK. Trimming removed 9 bases from V and 0 bases from J, with 12 bases in between. This CDR3 contains 14 residues. The CDR3 is CASSGLGSYNEQFF. CDR3 coding DNA: TGTGCCAGTTCAGGACTGGGCTCCTACAATGAGCAGTTCTTC.

The CDR3 reads CASREPGQSYEQYF. The CDR3 nucleotides read TGTGCCAGCAGAGAACCGGGACAGAGCTACGAGCAGTACTTC. The genes are TRBV2 and TRBJ2-7, with 7 bases matching TRBD1. CDR3 length: 14 residues. Germline V lookup: CDR1 SNHLY, CDR2 FYNNEI. The trim removed 6 bases at V and 3 bases at J, leaving 8 bases unmatched.

This clone was observed a handful of times. V and J are TRBV6-1 and TRBJ2-1; TRBD2 matches 14 bases. V dropped 5 bases and J dropped 7; count of bases not matched to a gene: 4. The CDR3 length is 15 residues. Germline-derived CDR1 and CDR2 are MNHNS and SASEGT. As DNA, the CDR3 is TGTGCCAGCAGTACCCGGACTAGCGGGGGGAATGAGCAGTTCTTC. Translation: CASSTRTSGGNEQFF.

Comments on this clone: Other DNA sequences in the sample encode the same CDR3. The chain links TRBV7-9 to TRBJ1-1; D possibly corresponds to TRBD1 (5 bases). Trimming removed 1 base from V and 6 bases from J, with 15 bases in between. Looked up from germline, CDR1 is SEHNR and CDR2 is FQNEAQ (reference sequence). This CDR3 spans 15 amino acids. The CDR3 loop is CASSLVGGGDAEAFF. The CDR3 DNA sequence: TGTGCCAGCAGCTTAGTCGGGGGGGGAGACGCTGAAGCTTTCTTT. The full variable domain, rest sourced from reference TRBV7-9 and TRBJ1-1, is DTGVSQNPRHKITKRGQNVTFRCDPISEHNRLYWYRQTLGQGPEFLTYFQNEAQLEKSRLLSDRFSAERPKGSFSTLEIQRTEQGDSAMYLCASSLVGGGDAEAFFGQGTRLTVV.

The chain combines TRBV9 with TRBJ1-4; 8 bases are shared with TRBD1. The CDR3 consists of 16 residues. CDR1 SGDLS and CDR2 YYNGEE come from the germline V gene. V was clipped by 0 bases and J by 2 bases; unmatched bases: 3. The DNA for the CDR3 is TGTGCCAGCAGCGTAGGGGACAGGACGACTAATGAAAAACTGTTTTTT. Translation gives CASSVGDRTTNEKLFF. Using reference TRBV9 and TRBJ1-4 for the parts outside the CDR3, the full variable domain is DSGVTQTPKHLITATGQRVTLRCSPRSGDLSVYWYQQSLDQGLQFLIQYYNGEERAKGNILERFSAQQFPDLHSELNLSSLELGDSALYFCASSVGDRTTNEKLFFGSGTQLSVL.